This TCR beta chain appears in the sequencing data of a study of OX40 agonist ivuxolimab in advanced cancers. Study-wide background: The patients received ivuxolimab by intravenous route every 2 weeks at 0.01 to 10 mg/kg.

Whole-study results and caveats: Relative to CD4+ cells, CD8+ T cells on average had more expanded clones.

The CDR3 has 14 residues. With 6 bases removed from V and 0 bases from J, the gap between germline ends came to 11 bases. The germline gives CDR1 MDHEN, CDR2 SYDVKM. Profiled with immunoSEQ multiplex PCR; TCRdb holds only in-frame clones, not every one. The sample records around 35,000 clones, roughly 80% being singletons. Concerning this clone itself: The antigen remains unidentified.

This specimen consisted of CD4+ or CD8+ T cells sorted from blood, obtained in a trial of the OX40 agonist ivuxolimab. The TCR comes from an adult with an advanced solid tumor such as melanoma, head and neck, liver or kidney cancer. The chain combines TRBV28 with TRBJ1-1, with D unclear. The CDR3 region is CASRPPVMNTEAFF. CDR3 DNA: TGTGCCAGCAGGCCCCCCGTCATGAACACTGAAGCTTTCTTT. Using reference TRBV28 and TRBJ1-1 for the parts outside the CDR3, the full variable domain is DVKVTQSSRYLVKRTGEKVFLECVQDMDHENMFWYRQDPGLGLRLIYFSYDVKMKEKGDIPEGYSVSREKKERFSLILESASTNQTSMYLCASRPPVMNTEAFFGQGTRLTVV.